The 15 T cell receptor beta chains reported below all come from one sample, sequenced in a study of blood T cell repertoires in COVID-19 (dated by TCRdb to 2020 to 2022). Library method: the immunoSEQ multiplex PCR assay. TCRdb limited this immuneACCESS table to in-frame rearrangements with V and J called. A share of clones is missing; checked studies link under half to unresolved V genes, and the rest is unexplained. The sample records about 370,000 clones, about 90% of which are singletons. The top ten hold about 10% of the sample. The specimen sequenced was peripheral blood. All receptors derive from a woman between 25 and 40 years old with COVID-19, enrolled during active disease.

This chain joins TRBV9 and TRBJ2-3; 13 bases agree with TRBD2. The CDR3 length is 18 residues. V dropped 0 bases and J dropped 2; count of bases not matched to a gene: 6. Per the germline V gene, CDR1 is SGDLS and CDR2 is YYNGEE. In nucleotides, the CDR3 is TGTGCCAGCAGCGTAGCTAGACTAGCGGGAGGCCCCACAGATACGCAGTATTTT. Translating it yields CASSVARLAGGPTDTQYF.

The chain recombines TRBV2 with TRBJ2-1; 12 positions match TRBD2. The J segment lost 0 bases and the V segment lost 7 bases, leaving 13 bases of the junction unmatched. This CDR3 comprises 19 residues. CDR1 SNHLY and CDR2 FYNNEI come from the germline V gene. The CDR3 nucleotides are TGTGCCAGCACCGAGGGCGGACTAGCGGGACGGAGCTCCTACAATGAGCAGTTCTTC. Translated: CASTEGGLAGRSSYNEQFF. The whole variable domain, filled in from reference TRBV2 and TRBJ2-1, reads EPEVTQTPSHQVTQMGQEVILRCVPISNHLYFYWYRQILGQKVEFLVSFYNNEISEKSEIFDDQFSVERPDGSNFTLKIRSTKLEDSAMYFCASTEGGLAGRSSYNEQFFGPGTRLTVL.

The chain joins TRBV28 to TRBJ2-2; D is possibly TRBD2 (5 bases). V was pared by 3 bases and J by 0 bases, with 8 bases between. Germline-derived CDR1 and CDR2 are MDHEN and SYDVKM. The CDR3 runs 15 residues. The CDR3 spells CASSLTGSNTGELFF. The CDR3 nucleotides read TGTGCCAGCAGTTTGACGGGGTCGAACACCGGGGAGCTGTTTTTT.

The chain links TRBV2 to TRBJ2-1; 11 bases are a match to TRBD2. Per germline, CDR1 SNHLY and CDR2 FYNNEI. The trim removed 4 bases at V and 4 bases at J, leaving 3 bases unmatched. The CDR3 is made up of 15 amino acids. CDR3 in amino acids: CASSATSGVYNEQFF. CDR3 sequence (DNA): TGTGCCAGCAGTGCGACTAGCGGGGTTTACAATGAGCAGTTCTTC.

The rearrangement uses TRBV12-1 and TRBJ2-7; TRBD2 is the table's D call and was not checked against the DNA. TRBV12-1 is a documented pseudogene. The CDR3 extends over 13 amino acids. The CDR3: CASSFRGSHEQYF. The CDR3 DNA sequence: TGTGCCAGCAGCTTCAGAGGGAGCCACGAGCAGTACTTC.

V usage is TRBV7-6 and J usage is TRBJ2-5; a possible D gene is TRBD1 (6 bases). Germline values: CDR1 SGHVS, CDR2 FNYEAQ. This CDR3 is built from 14 residues. The V and J ends lost 10 bases and 5 bases respectively, with 20 bases between them. The CDR3 DNA sequence: TGTGCCACGACGGGACATCCCACGGGGGAGACCCAGTACTTC. Its protein product is CATTGHPTGETQYF.

The V gene is TRBV6-6, the J gene TRBJ2-7; 8 bases map to TRBD1. The J segment lost 1 base and the V segment lost 6 bases, leaving 5 bases of the junction unmatched. This CDR3 contains 14 residues. CDR1 and CDR2 (germline): MNHNY, SVGAGI (reference sequence). The CDR3 DNA reads as TGTGCCAGCAGCGGCAGGGGGCCTTCCTACGAGCAGTACTTC. It codes for CASSGRGPSYEQYF.

This clone turned up a few times. This chain links TRBV5-5 with TRBJ2-3, with TRBD2 matching 11 bases. CDR1 and CDR2 (germline): SGHKS, YYEKEE (reference sequence). V lost 2 bases, J lost 1 base, and 0 bases stayed unmatched. The CDR3 has 15 residues. The CDR3 region has the DNA TGTGCCAGCAGCTTACTAGCGGGAGGCACAGATACGCAGTATTTT. Amino acid sequence: CASSLLAGGTDTQYF.

The J gene is TRBJ2-3, the V gene TRBV5-4, with TRBD2 identical over 14 bases. The V segment lost 4 bases and the J segment 6 bases; nucleotides outside the gene matches: 10. CDR3 length equals 17 residues. Germline V gene sequence: CDR1 SGHNT, CDR2 YYREEE (reference sequence). The CDR3: CASSVKTSGRAGDTQYF. CDR3 bases: TGTGCCAGCAGCGTAAAGACTAGCGGGAGGGCCGGGGATACGCAGTATTTT. Together with reference TRBV5-4 and TRBJ2-3, the CDR3 gives the full variable domain: ETGVTQSPTHLIKTRGQQVTLRCSSQSGHNTVSWYQQALGQGPQFIFQYYREEENGRGNFPPRFSGLQFPNYSSELNVNALELDDSALYLCASSVKTSGRAGDTQYFGPGTRLTVL.

J is TRBJ2-7 and V is TRBV27; 10 bases fit TRBD2. J was trimmed by 2 bases and V by 4 bases; bases with no gene match: 5. The CDR3 sequence is 15 residues long. CDR1 MNHEY and CDR2 SMNVEV come from the germline V gene (reference sequence). CDR3 protein: CASSSDSGRPYEQYF. The CDR3 DNA reads as TGTGCCAGCAGTTCCGATAGCGGGAGGCCCTACGAGCAGTACTTC.

This clone has more than one count but fewer than ten. This chain links TRBV11-2 with TRBJ2-7, with 10 positions matching TRBD2. Germline loops: CDR1 SGHAT, CDR2 FQNNGV. This CDR3 comprises 14 residues. Trimming took 5 bases from V and 2 from J; bases not matched to a gene: 3. CDR3 DNA: TGTGCCAGCAGCGCTGGGACTAGCGCCTACGAGCAGTACTTC. Translation: CASSAGTSAYEQYF.

V usage is TRBV18 and J usage is TRBJ1-2, with 11 positions matching TRBD1. Per the germline V gene, CDR1 is KGHSH and CDR2 is LQKENI. The trim removed 5 bases at V and 8 bases at J, leaving 10 bases unmatched. This CDR3 spans 15 amino acids. The CDR3: CASSNADRGRKGYTF. The DNA for the CDR3 is TGTGCCAGCTCAAACGCGGACAGGGGGCGAAAGGGCTACACCTTC. The variable domain in full, with the rest retrieved from reference TRBV18 and TRBJ1-2, is NAGVMQNPRHLVRRRGQEARLRCSPMKGHSHVYWYRQLPEEGLKFMVYLQKENIIDESGMPKERFSAEFPKEGPSILRIQQVVRGDSAAYFCASSNADRGRKGYTFGSGTRLTVV.

The V call is TRBV18, the J call TRBJ1-3; perhaps TRBD1 as D (6 bases). The V and J ends lost 2 bases and 1 base respectively, with 9 bases between them. Germline assignment: CDR1 KGHSH and CDR2 LQKENI. The CDR3 spans 15 residues. CDR3 sequence reads: CASSPKQGSGNTIYF. Written as DNA, the CDR3 is TGTGCCAGCTCACCAAAACAGGGTTCTGGAAACACCATATATTTT.

This chain connects TRBV12-3 or TRBV12-4 to TRBJ2-1; perhaps TRBD2 as D (6 bases). V was pared by 10 bases and J by 10 bases, with 14 bases between. The CDR3 consists of 11 residues. The chain's CDR3 is CATTRAGEQFF. For the CDR3, the DNA is TGTGCCACCACCAGGGCGGGAGAGCAGTTCTTC.

CDR3 sequence: CASSLDPRSTGELFF. The CDR3 DNA reads TGTGCCAGCAGCTTGGATCCGAGATCCACCGGGGAGCTGTTTTTT. The chain links TRBV5-8 to TRBJ2-2, with D uncertain. The V end lost 0 bases, the J end lost 4 bases, and 10 bases lay between the germline ends. The CDR3 runs to 15 residues. CDR1 is SGHTS, CDR2 YDEGEE, per germline.